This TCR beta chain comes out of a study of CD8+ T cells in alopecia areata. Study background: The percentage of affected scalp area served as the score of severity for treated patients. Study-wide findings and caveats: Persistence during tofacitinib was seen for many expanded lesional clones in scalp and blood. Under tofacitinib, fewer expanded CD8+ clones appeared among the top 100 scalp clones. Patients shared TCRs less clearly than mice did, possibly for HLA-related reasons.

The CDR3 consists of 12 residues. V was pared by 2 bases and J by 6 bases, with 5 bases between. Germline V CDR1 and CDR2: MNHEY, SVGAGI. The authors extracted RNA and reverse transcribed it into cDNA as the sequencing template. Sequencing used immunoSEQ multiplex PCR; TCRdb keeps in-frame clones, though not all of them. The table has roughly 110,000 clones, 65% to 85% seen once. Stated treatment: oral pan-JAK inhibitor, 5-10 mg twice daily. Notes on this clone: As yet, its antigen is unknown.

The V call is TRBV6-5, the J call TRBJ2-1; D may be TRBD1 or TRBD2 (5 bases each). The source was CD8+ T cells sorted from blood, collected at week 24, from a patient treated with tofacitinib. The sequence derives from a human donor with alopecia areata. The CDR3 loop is CASSYGGNEQFF. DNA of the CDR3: TGTGCCAGCAGTTACGGGGGCAATGAGCAGTTCTTC.